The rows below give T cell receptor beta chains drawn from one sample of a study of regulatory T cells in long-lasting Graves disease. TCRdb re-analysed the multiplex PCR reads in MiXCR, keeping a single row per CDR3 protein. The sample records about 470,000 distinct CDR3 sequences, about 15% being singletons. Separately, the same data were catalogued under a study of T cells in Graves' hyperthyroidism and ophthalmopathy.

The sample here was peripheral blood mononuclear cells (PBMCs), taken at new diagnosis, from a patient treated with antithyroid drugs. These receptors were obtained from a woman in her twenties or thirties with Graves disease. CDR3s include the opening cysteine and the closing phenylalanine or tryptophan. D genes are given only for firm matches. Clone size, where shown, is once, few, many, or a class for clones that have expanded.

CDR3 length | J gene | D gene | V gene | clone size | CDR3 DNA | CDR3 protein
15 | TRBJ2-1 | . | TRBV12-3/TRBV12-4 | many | TGTGCCAGCAGTTCCTCATTTAACTCCTACAATGAGCAGTTCTTC | CASSSSFNSYNEQFF
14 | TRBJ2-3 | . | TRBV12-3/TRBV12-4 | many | TGTGCCAGCAGTCCAGGTCCTAGCACAGATACGCAGTATTTT | CASSPGPSTDTQYF
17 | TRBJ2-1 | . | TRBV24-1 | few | TGTGCCACCAGTGATTCTACTCGGACCCTCTACCCCGGCGAGCAGTTCTTC | CATSDSTRTLYPGEQFF
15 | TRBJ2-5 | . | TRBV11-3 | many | TGTGCCAGCAGCTTAGAGCCGGGAAACCAAGAGACCCAGTACTTC | CASSLEPGNQETQYF
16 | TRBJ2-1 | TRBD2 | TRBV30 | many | TGTGCCTGGAGTCTGGATAGCGGGGGTCTCTACAATGAGCAGTTCTTC | CAWSLDSGGLYNEQFF
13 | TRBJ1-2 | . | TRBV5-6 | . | TGTGCCAGCAGCCCCGGCAAGCCCTATGGCTACACCTTC | CASSPGKPYGYTF
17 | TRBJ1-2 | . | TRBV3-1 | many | TGTGCCAGCAGCCCCACCCCTATTGGTGGAGGGGCCTATGGCTACACCTTC | CASSPTPIGGGAYGYTF
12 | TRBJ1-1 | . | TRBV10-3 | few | TGTGCCATCAGTGAGTCGTTCACTGAAGCTTTCTTT | CAISESFTEAFF
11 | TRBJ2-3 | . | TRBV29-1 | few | TGCAGCGTCCGGAGTGCGGATACGCAGTATTTT | CSVRSADTQYF
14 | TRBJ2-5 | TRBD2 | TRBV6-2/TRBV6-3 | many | TGTGCCAGCAAACCAAGCGGGAGGTCGGAGACCCAGTACTTC | CASKPSGRSETQYF
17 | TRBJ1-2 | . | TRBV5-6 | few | TGTGCCAGCAGCTTCAGAACACTCGACAGGAACACCTATGGCTACACCTTC | CASSFRTLDRNTYGYTF
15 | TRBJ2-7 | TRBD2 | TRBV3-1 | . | TGTGCCAGCAGCCAGGGACTAGCGGTCACCTACGAGCAGTACTTC | CASSQGLAVTYEQYF
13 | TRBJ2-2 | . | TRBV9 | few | TGTGCCAGCAGCGTATTAACCACCGGGGAACTGTTTTTT | CASSVLTTGELFF
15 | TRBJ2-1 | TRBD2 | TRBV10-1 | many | TGCGCCAGCAGTGAAGCGACTAGCACAAACAATGAGCAGTTCTTC | CASSEATSTNNEQFF
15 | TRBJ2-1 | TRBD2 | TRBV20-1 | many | TGCGCCTGCCCCGGGGACTATCGAAACTACAATGAGCAGTTCTTC | CACPGDYRNYNEQFF
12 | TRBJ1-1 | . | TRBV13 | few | TGTGCCAGCAGCCACGGGGGGACTGAAGCTTTCTTT | CASSHGGTEAFF
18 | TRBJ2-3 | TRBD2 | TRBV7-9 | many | TGTGCCAGCAGCTTGACTAGCGGTCCAGCCCCCCGTACAGATACGCAGTATTTT | CASSLTSGPAPRTDTQYF
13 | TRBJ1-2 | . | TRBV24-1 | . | TGTGCCACGAGTGGGGGAACGGTAAATGGCTACACCTTC | CATSGGTVNGYTF
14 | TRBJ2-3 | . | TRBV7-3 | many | TGTGCCAGCAGCTCCAATCCGACCCCGGATACGCAGTATTTT | CASSSNPTPDTQYF
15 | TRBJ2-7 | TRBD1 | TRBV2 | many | TGTGCCAGCAGAGCTAGGGGGCAGGGCCTCGGCGAGCAGTACTTC | CASRARGQGLGEQYF
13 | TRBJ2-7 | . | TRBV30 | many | TGTGCCTCCTCGGACAAGAGCTCCTACGAGCAGTACTTC | CASSDKSSYEQYF
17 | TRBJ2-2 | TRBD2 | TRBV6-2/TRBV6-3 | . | TGTGCCAGCAGTTACTCGGCGGGAGGGCTGAACACCGGGGAGCTGTTTTTT | CASSYSAGGLNTGELFF
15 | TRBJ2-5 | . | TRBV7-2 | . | TGTGCCAGCAGCTTAGCGAATGCCCGGGGGGCGACCCAGTACTTC | CASSLANARGATQYF
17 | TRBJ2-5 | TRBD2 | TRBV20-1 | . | TGCAGTGCTAGAGATCTTCTGGCGGGAGTACCCGGAGGGACCCAGTACTTC | CSARDLLAGVPGGTQYF
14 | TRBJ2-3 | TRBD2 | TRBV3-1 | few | TGTGCCAGCAGCCCCCGGACTAGGGTAGATACGCAGTATTTT | CASSPRTRVDTQYF
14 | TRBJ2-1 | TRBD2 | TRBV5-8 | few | TGTGCCAGCAGCTGGCGGGAGCAGTACAATGAGCAGTTCTTC | CASSWREQYNEQFF
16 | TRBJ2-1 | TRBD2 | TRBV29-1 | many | TGCAGCGTCCGGGACTACCAAGGGAATTCCTACAATGAGCAGTTCTTC | CSVRDYQGNSYNEQFF
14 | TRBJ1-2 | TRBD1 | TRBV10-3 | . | TGTGCCATCTCCGACAGGGTGACGAACTATGGCTACACCTTC | CAISDRVTNYGYTF
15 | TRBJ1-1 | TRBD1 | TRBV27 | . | TGTGCCAGCAGTTTGTCAGGGGGCGAGAACACTGAAGCTTTCTTT | CASSLSGGENTEAFF
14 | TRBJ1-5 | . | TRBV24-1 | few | TGTGCCACCAGCCAGTCAGGGTCCAATCAGCCCCAGCATTTT | CATSQSGSNQPQHF
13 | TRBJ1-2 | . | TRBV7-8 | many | TGTGCCAGCAGCTTAGAGACGGAGCGAGGCTACACCTTC | CASSLETERGYTF
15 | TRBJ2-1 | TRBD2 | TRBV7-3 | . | TGTGCCAGCAGCTTAATAGCGGGAGGGCGGAATGAGCAGTTCTTC | CASSLIAGGRNEQFF
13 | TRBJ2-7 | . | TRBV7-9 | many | TGTGCCAGCAGCTTGTCGGGGTTAGTTGAGCAGTACTTC | CASSLSGLVEQYF